What follows is one T cell receptor (beta chain) and its context. Its antigen remains unidentified. One junction end disagrees with the germline gene, perhaps due to a read error. The immunoSEQ Assay was used to sequence TCR beta CDR3 regions from DNA. The original methods were these. To compute T cell density, TCR beta template counts were normalized to usable DNA, which was estimated by amplifying housekeeping genes. Richness was estimated using the preseqR package, with extrapolation to 400,000 templates for PBMC samples and to 120,000 templates for tissue samples. Clonality was taken to be one minus Pielou's evenness. Tissue-enriched TCRs were identified by differential abundance testing using productive amino-acid clonotypes, minimum total count 5 and alpha 0.1. The Jaccard Index and the Morisita Overlap Index were used to measure how much the repertoires overlapped between compartments. GLIPH grouped TCR beta CDR3s together with public tetramer-defined viral CDR3s, and a viral motif had to include at least three viral sequences and show V-gene enrichment. TCRdb holds this immuneACCESS table with in-frame rearrangements only. Some clones are missing; in checked studies, unresolved V genes explain under half, and the rest has no known cause. V and J calls and clone size come straight from that table; D and trimming were deduced from the DNA. Across this sample there are fewer than 90,000 clones, with around three quarters seen only once. The ten largest clones capture roughly 21% of the sample.

The data derive from a study of T cells in localized non-small cell lung cancer (TCRdb year 2020). For context, the study as a whole: T cell repertoires of approximately 250 early-stage NSCLC patients were analyzed, with tumors being compared against uninvolved tumor-adjacent lungs. Of the NSCLC patients, 129 were male and approximately 97 were female, and the mean age was approximately 66 years. All 236 NSCLC patients in the cohort were treatment-naive and had localized lung tumors that were resected.

At diagnosis, peripheral blood, uninvolved tumor-adjacent lung and tumor were collected and stored as a combination of fresh-frozen and FFPE material. For TCR repertoire profiling, blood samples were analyzed in the form of peripheral blood mononuclear cells. The germline V gene sets CDR1 to SGHRS and CDR2 to YFSETQ. The CDR3 has 15 amino acids, counting the end cysteine and phenylalanine. Left in the record is the CDR3 DNA by itself, 45 bases read in frame from the first base. Results and caveats for the whole study, not just this receptor: Uninvolved tumor-adjacent lung showed the highest T cell clonality, higher than tumor, which suggests more focused antigenic responses in the uninvolved tumor-adjacent lung. Because multi-region tumor sequencing was not performed, intratumor heterogeneity could not be ruled out. A median of about 50 of the top 100 tumor clones turned up in the paired uninvolved adjacent lung, and 28 of those clones also ranked among the top 100 of that same adjacent lung. Longer overall survival was associated with higher blood T cell density, whereas shorter survival was associated with higher adjacent-lung clonality. Because the study design was exploratory, TCR variables were selected using unadjusted p-values without false-discovery rate correction.

The chain uses TRBV5-1 and TRBJ2-2; the D call could be TRBD1 or TRBD2, with each sharing 7 bases. The receptor's source is a man aged 35-75 years with stage II squamous cell lung carcinoma. The material sequenced was PBMCs, taken before any cancer treatment. At the DNA level, the sequence is TGCGCCTGCAGCATACGACAGGGAGGGACCGGGGAGCTGTTTTTT. It is translated as CACSIRQGGTGELFF.